The present TCR beta chain was sequenced within a study of cytomegalovirus exposure and HLA in healthy donors. The wider study: Among the approximately 400 genotyped donors, 70% to 85% were placed in the Caucasian-associated ancestry cluster.

In regard to this clone: Antigen unknown.

Researchers ran the PCR with 60 Vbeta and 13 Jbeta primers. The repertoire was sequenced with immunoSEQ multiplex PCR; TCRdb's copy has only in-frame clones and lacks some. The sample gives under 200,000 clones, 77% of which show up once; about 2.6% is in the top ten. CDR3 length equals 16 residues. Trimming pared 0 bases from V and 2 bases from J, leaving 13 bases between. Per germline, CDR1 SGHAT and CDR2 FQNNGV. General observations from the study: A later analysis appeared to link common viral pathogens to several of the most significant clusters. Later on, analysis showed that most CMV-associated TCR beta chains appeared to be HLA-restricted.

The V gene is TRBV11-2, the J gene TRBJ1-2; TRBD1 is a possible D gene (5 bases). The TCR sequence derives from a woman aged 40 to 50 in good health and CMV-seropositive. Sequenced input: PBMCs. The CDR3 here is CASSLDHVTENYGYTF. The DNA of the CDR3 is TGTGCCAGCAGCTTAGATCACGTGACAGAGAACTATGGCTACACCTTC.